This T cell receptor beta chain was documented in a study of OX40 agonist ivuxolimab in advanced cancers. Study information: Administration of intravenous ivuxolimab to patients occurred every 2 weeks at 0.01 to 10 mg/kg. Study observations and caveats: Circulating CD4+ and CD8+ T cells showed clonal expansion by week 6 at 0.1 to 3.0 mg/kg. Among T cells, CD8+ cells averaged more expanded clones than CD4+ cells. What antigens the expanded peripheral T cells recognized was never established.

Data came from immunoSEQ multiplex PCR; TCRdb stores just in-frame clones and leaves some out. Of about 56,000 clones in the sample, roughly 82% were seen once. Trimming at V came to 5 bases and at J to 4 bases, leaving 17 bases not matched to a gene. This CDR3 contains 18 residues. Per germline, CDR1 SGHTA and CDR2 FQGNSA. On this clone itself: The antigen remains unidentified.

The clonotype comes from an adult with an advanced solid tumor such as melanoma, head and neck, liver or kidney cancer. The chain couples TRBV7-2 to TRBJ1-1; 9 bases line up with TRBD1. Sequenced here: CD4+ or CD8+ T cells sorted from blood, sampled in a trial of the OX40 agonist ivuxolimab. The CDR3 DNA sequence: TGTGCCAGCAGCGAAACCCCCTTTACCGGGACAGGGAGCACTGAAGCTTTCTTT. It is translated as CASSETPFTGTGSTEAFF.